This passage covers 4 T cell receptor beta chains from one sample sequenced in a study of cytomegalovirus exposure and HLA in healthy donors. The PCR employed 60 Vbeta primers together with 13 Jbeta primers. Measured with immunoSEQ multiplex PCR; TCRdb has only the in-frame clones, and not every one. Here the sample spans 150,000 to 200,000 clones, approximately 81% being singletons. The sequenced material came from PBMCs. The receptors derive from a young woman in good health and CMV-seropositive.

The J gene is TRBJ2-1, the V gene TRBV11-3; 8 bases match TRBD2. The CDR3 covers 12 residues. Germline CDR1 is SGHNT and CDR2 is YENEEA. V was clipped by 3 bases and J by 15 bases; unmatched bases: 7. Here the CDR3 DNA reads TGTGCCAGCAGCTTTTTAGCGGGGTCCCCGTTCTTC. Protein product: CASSFLAGSPFF.

V gene TRBV18 combines with J gene TRBJ1-2; tentatively, D is TRBD1 (6 bases). CDR1 is KGHSH and CDR2 is LQKENI in the germline V gene. The CDR3 runs 14 residues. V lost 3 bases and J lost 7, with 15 bases in between. CDR3 region: CASSPGPRGFGYTF. The CDR3 nucleotides read TGTGCCAGCTCACCGGGACCAAGGGGGTTTGGCTACACCTTC.

This sequence joins TRBV9 and TRBJ1-5, with 7 nucleotides matching TRBD1. Germline V lookup: CDR1 SGDLS, CDR2 YYNGEE. The CDR3 has 14 residues. The junction had 6 bases not matched to a gene; V was cut back by 3 bases and J by 6 bases. The CDR3 sequence: CASSATQGFQPQHF. CDR3 coding DNA: TGTGCCAGCAGCGCAACACAGGGGTTTCAGCCCCAGCATTTT.

The chain is built from TRBV18 and TRBJ2-1, with TRBD1 identical over 7 bases. Unmatched junction bases numbered 3, after V lost 1 base and J lost 3 bases. The CDR3 covers 15 residues. Germline-derived CDR1 and CDR2 are KGHSH and LQKENI. The CDR3 spells CASSPRGTVYNEQFF. The CDR3, as DNA: TGTGCCAGCTCACCACGAGGGACAGTCTACAATGAGCAGTTCTTC.